One sample yielded the 18 T cell receptor beta chains listed below, sequenced in a study of T-cell memory formation after mild COVID-19. TCRdb analysed the 5' RACE reads with MiXCR anew, one entry per CDR3 protein. The table lists under 300,000 distinct CDR3 sequences, under 8.5% of them singletons, with 22% in the top ten. What was sequenced was PBMCs or a T cell subset sorted from them (not recorded which). The receptors were sampled from a man younger than 35 who had mild COVID-19 (a few samples of this study predate the infection). Cell type and time point are not known.

This clonotype was seen a handful of times. The rearrangement links TRBV5-5 to TRBJ2-5; perhaps TRBD1 as D (5 bases). Germline V gene data show CDR1 as SGHKS and CDR2 as YYEKEE (reference sequence). CDR3 length equals 15 residues. Trimming shortened V by 0 bases and J by 5 bases, and 14 bases separated the two germline ends. The CDR3: CASSLEGQGAETQYF. The CDR3 bases are TGTGCCAGCAGCTTGGAGGGTCAGGGTGCGGAGACCCAGTACTTC.

The V and J genes are TRBV11-2 and TRBJ2-7, with TRBD1 as a possible D gene (6 bases). Deletions cut 1 base from V and 0 bases from J, with 10 bases between. This CDR3 has 15 amino acids. Germline V gene sequence: CDR1 SGHAT, CDR2 FQNNGV. The CDR3 spells CASSLGQVPSYEQYF. CDR3 nucleotide sequence: TGTGCCAGCAGCTTAGGACAGGTTCCCTCCTACGAGCAGTACTTC.

This clonotype has just a few counts. The chain uses TRBV7-2 and TRBJ1-2, with 10 bases lining up with TRBD1. The germline gives CDR1 SGHTA, CDR2 FQGNSA. The CDR3 is made up of 15 amino acids. The V segment lost 5 bases and the J segment 4 bases; nucleotides outside the gene matches: 7. This chain's CDR3 is CASSRGTGEAYGYTF. The CDR3 coding sequence is TGTGCCAGCAGCAGGGGGACAGGGGAGGCCTATGGCTACACCTTC.

This clonotype was recorded many times. This chain uses TRBV12-3 or TRBV12-4 with TRBJ2-1; TRBD2 might be the D (6 bases). V was clipped by 5 bases and J by 2 bases, with 16 bases between them. CDR3 length equals 16 residues. CDR3 coding DNA: TGTGCCAGCAGTGATTCCGGGGGTCGCACCTACAATGAGCAGTTCTTC. It translates to CASSDSGGRTYNEQFF.

This clonotype was counted at least ten times. The rearrangement joins TRBV2 to TRBJ1-2; no clear D gene. Trimming took off 1 base at V and 3 bases at J, with 6 bases between the two ends. CDR3 size: 13 residues. Germline CDR1 and CDR2: SNHLY and FYNNEI. The CDR3 nucleotides read TGTGCCAGCAGTGAAGATAGGGACTATGGCTACACCTTC. Translating it yields CASSEDRDYGYTF.

This clonotype has just a few counts. The chain is built from TRBV4-1 and TRBJ1-1, with unresolved D. Germline lookup yields CDR1 MGHRA and CDR2 YSYEKL. The CDR3 contains 16 residues. The V end was cut by 0 bases, the J end by 11 bases, with 22 bases between. The CDR3 DNA reads TGCGCCAGCAGCCAAGAACGGCAGGCCCCCGCCGGGGATGCTTTCTTT. It is translated as CASSQERQAPAGDAFF.

The chain couples TRBV14 to TRBJ2-5; D may match TRBD1 or TRBD2 (5 bases each). The V gene's germline CDR1 is SGHDN and CDR2 FVKESK. The CDR3 is 13 amino acids. The CDR3 DNA follows: TGTGCTAACGGGACCGACCATCAAGAGACCCAGTACTTC. Translation gives CANGTDHQETQYF.

Only a few counts were recorded for this clonotype. This chain uses TRBV20-1 with TRBJ2-3; possible D gene TRBD2, 5 bases. This CDR3 comprises 12 residues. V shed 6 bases and J shed 1 base, with 8 bases lying between them. Germline V gene data show CDR1 as DFQATT and CDR2 as SNEGSKA (reference sequence). CDR3 in amino acids: CSAPEGTDTQYF. CDR3 nucleotides: TGCAGTGCCCCGGAGGGCACAGATACGCAGTATTTT.

V usage is TRBV7-8 and J usage is TRBJ1-1; D perhaps matches TRBD1 (5 bases). The CDR3 has 14 amino acids. CDR1 is SGHVS, CDR2 FQNEAQ, per germline. Between the trimmed V and J ends, which lost 7 bases and 5 bases, there was a span of 17 bases. This chain's CDR3 is CASTMNQGRTEAFF. CDR3 DNA sequence: TGTGCCAGCACCATGAACCAGGGTAGGACTGAAGCTTTCTTT.

This rearrangement joins TRBV7-2 to TRBJ2-5, with D possibly TRBD1 on 5 matching bases. The germline gives CDR1 SGHTA, CDR2 FQGNSA. CDR3 length: 15 amino acids. With 5 bases removed from V and 7 bases from J, the gap between germline ends came to 20 bases. The CDR3 spells CASSSASSLQGTQYF. Here the CDR3 DNA reads TGTGCCAGCAGCAGCGCTTCCTCGCTCCAGGGGACCCAGTACTTC.

The chain uses TRBV4-1 and TRBJ2-7; D could derive from TRBD1 or TRBD2 (5 bases each). The CDR3 is made up of 15 amino acids. The germline CDR1 and CDR2 sequences are MGHRA and YSYEKL. V shed 4 bases and J shed 4 bases, with 17 bases lying between them. The chain's CDR3 is CASSPVAGALYEQYF. The CDR3 DNA sequence: TGCGCCAGCAGCCCTGTGGCCGGGGCTCTATACGAGCAGTACTTC.

This rearrangement joins TRBV7-3 to TRBJ2-3; possibly TRBD2 for D (5 bases). The CDR3 runs 15 residues. Per the germline V gene, CDR1 is SGHTA and CDR2 is FQGTGA. Trimming cost V 5 bases and J 0 bases, with 12 bases left between them. The CDR3 region is CASSAGLGSTDTQYF. The CDR3 nucleotides read TGTGCCAGCAGCGCCGGACTGGGAAGCACAGATACGCAGTATTTT.

V gene TRBV19 combines with J gene TRBJ1-5; D is unclear. Trimming left V 0 bases short and J 6 bases short, with 9 bases between. Germline V gene data show CDR1 as LNHDA and CDR2 as SQIVND (reference sequence). The CDR3 is 14 amino acids. Here the CDR3 DNA reads TGTGCCAGTAGTATAGATCCCTGGGGTCAGCCCCAGCATTTT. It codes for CASSIDPWGQPQHF.

The chain has TRBV27 and TRBJ2-2; D gene unclear. The CDR3 is 14 residues long. V was cut by 2 bases and J by 2 bases, with 6 bases left in between. The V gene's germline CDR1 is MNHEY and CDR2 SMNVEV (reference sequence). The CDR3 coding sequence is TGTGCCAGCAGTTTAACCAGTAACACCGGGGAGCTGTTTTTT. It specifies CASSLTSNTGELFF.

The V gene is TRBV5-1, the J gene TRBJ1-6; TRBD1 matches at 8 bases. With V trimmed by 4 bases and J by 10 bases, 7 bases remained unmatched. Germline V gives CDR1 SGHRS, CDR2 YFSETQ. The CDR3 consists of 14 residues. The CDR3 DNA reads as TGCGCCAGCAGCCCGGACAGGGTTGGGTCACCCCTCCACTTT. Residues: CASSPDRVGSPLHF.

This clonotype was seen at least ten times. This sequence joins TRBV7-3 and TRBJ1-1, with D maybe TRBD1 (5 bases). CDR1 and CDR2 (germline): SGHTA, FQGTGA. V was shortened by 2 bases and J by 1 base, with 11 bases between the two germline ends. This CDR3 has 15 amino acids. The CDR3 DNA follows: TGTGCCAGCAGCTTATCGGCGGGGGGGAACACTGAAGCTTTCTTT. This gives the protein CASSLSAGGNTEAFF.

Comments on this clonotype: A much larger clone differs from this one at a single base, so this may be a read error. This chain connects TRBV7-4 to TRBJ1-5; no reliable D call. Germline V gives CDR1 SGHVT, CDR2 SQSDAQ. V lost 10 bases and J lost 0, with 13 bases in between. The CDR3 runs to 14 residues. CDR3 sequence reads: CANGEKGSNQPQHF. For the CDR3, the DNA is TGTGCCAACGGGGAGAAGGGTAGCAATCAGCCCCAGCATTTT.

This chain joins TRBV7-9 and TRBJ1-2; D call uncertain. The CDR3 spans 14 residues. V shed 1 base and J shed 8 bases, with 14 bases lying between them. Germline V gene data show CDR1 as SEHNR and CDR2 as FQNEAQ (reference sequence). The CDR3 is CASSLGPVPDGYTF. CDR3 bases: TGTGCCAGCAGCTTAGGTCCGGTGCCCGACGGCTACACCTTC.